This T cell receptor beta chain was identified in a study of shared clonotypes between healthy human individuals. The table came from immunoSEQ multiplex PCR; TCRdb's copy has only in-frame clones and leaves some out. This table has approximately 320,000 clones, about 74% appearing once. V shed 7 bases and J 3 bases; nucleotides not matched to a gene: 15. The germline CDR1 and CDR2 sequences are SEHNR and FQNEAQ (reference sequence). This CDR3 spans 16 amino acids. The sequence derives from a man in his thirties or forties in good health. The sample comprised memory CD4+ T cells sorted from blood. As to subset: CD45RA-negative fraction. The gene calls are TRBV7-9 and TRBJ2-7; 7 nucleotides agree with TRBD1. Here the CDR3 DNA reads TGTGCCAGCACCTTGGCTAACCGGGACAGCTTCTACGAGCAGTACTTC. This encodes CASTLANRDSFYEQYF.